This entry concerns a single T cell receptor (beta chain). CDR1 is DFQATT and CDR2 is SNEGSKA in the germline V gene (reference sequence). V trimming: 3 bases; J trimming: 1 base; junction bases outside the gene matches: 5. This CDR3 has 15 amino acids. Per the study methods: How many nucleated cells were present was estimated from reference gene primer amplification. The method was immunoSEQ multiplex PCR; TCRdb's version includes in-frame clones alone and lacks a portion of them. V, J and clone size are those of that table, while D and trimming were read from the DNA. The table shows fewer than 250,000 clones, with 84% occurring only once. This sample was included in a study of blood T cell repertoires in COVID-19.

This sequence originates from an elderly woman with COVID-19, enrolled during active disease. The V call is TRBV20-1, the J call TRBJ2-2; 7 bases agree with TRBD1. The sequencing sample was made of peripheral blood. CDR3 in amino acids: CSASTGTVNTGELFF. CDR3 sequence (DNA): TGCAGTGCTAGTACCGGGACAGTGAACACCGGGGAGCTGTTTTTT.